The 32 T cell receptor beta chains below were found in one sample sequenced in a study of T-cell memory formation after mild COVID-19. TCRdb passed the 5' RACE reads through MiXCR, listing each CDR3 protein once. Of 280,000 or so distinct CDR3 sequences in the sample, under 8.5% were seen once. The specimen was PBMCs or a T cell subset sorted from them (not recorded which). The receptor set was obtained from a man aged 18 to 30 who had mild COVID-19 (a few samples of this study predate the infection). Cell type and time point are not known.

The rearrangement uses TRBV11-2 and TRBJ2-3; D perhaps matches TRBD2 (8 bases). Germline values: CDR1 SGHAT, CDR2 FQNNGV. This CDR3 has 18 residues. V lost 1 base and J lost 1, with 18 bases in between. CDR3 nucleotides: TGTGCCAGCAGCTTAGGGGTAGCGGGGACAGCGGGCACAGATACGCAGTATTTT. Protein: CASSLGVAGTAGTDTQYF. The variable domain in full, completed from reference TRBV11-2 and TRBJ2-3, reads EAGVAQSPRYKIIEKRQSVAFWCNPISGHATLYWYQQILGQGPKLLIQFQNNGVVDDSQLPKDRFSAERLKGVDSTLKIQPAKLEDSAVYLCASSLGVAGTAGTDTQYFGPGTRLTVL.

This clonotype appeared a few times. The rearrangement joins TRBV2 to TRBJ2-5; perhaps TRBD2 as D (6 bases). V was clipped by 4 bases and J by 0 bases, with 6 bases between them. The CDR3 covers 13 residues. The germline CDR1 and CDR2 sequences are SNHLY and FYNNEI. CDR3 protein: CASSGDYQETQYF. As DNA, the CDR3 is TGTGCCAGCAGTGGGGACTACCAAGAGACCCAGTACTTC.

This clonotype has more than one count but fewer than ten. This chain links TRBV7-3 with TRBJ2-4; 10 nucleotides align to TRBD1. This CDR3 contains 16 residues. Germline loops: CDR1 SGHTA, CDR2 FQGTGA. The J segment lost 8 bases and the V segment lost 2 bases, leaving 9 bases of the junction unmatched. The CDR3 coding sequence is TGTGCCAGCAGCTTATTGGGACAGGGGCACGCTGACATTCAGTACTTC. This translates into CASSLLGQGHADIQYF.

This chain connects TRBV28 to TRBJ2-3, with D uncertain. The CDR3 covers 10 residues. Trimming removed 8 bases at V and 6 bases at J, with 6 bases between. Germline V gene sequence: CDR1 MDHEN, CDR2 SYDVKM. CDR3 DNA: TGTGCCAGCGGCCGGGATACGCAGTATTTT. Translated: CASGRDTQYF.

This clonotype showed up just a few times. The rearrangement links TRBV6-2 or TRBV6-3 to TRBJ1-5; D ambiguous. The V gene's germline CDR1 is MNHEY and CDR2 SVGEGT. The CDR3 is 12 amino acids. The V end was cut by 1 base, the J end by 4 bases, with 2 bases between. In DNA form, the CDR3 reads TGTGCCAGCAGTTACTTAAATCAGCCCCAGCATTTT. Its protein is CASSYLNQPQHF.

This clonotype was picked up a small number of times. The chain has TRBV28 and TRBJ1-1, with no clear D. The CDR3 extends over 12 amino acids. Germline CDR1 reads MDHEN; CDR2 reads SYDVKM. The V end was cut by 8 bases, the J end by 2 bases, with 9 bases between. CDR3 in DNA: TGTGCCAGCGAGTCAGTAAACACTGAAGCTTTCTTT. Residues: CASESVNTEAFF.

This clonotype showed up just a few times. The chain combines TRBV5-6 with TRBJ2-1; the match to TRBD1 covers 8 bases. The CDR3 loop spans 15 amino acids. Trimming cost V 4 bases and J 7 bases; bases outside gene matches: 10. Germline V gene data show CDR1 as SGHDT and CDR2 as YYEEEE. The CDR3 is CASSPPDRDGNEQFF. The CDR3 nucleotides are TGTGCCAGCAGCCCCCCGGACAGGGACGGAAATGAGCAGTTCTTC.

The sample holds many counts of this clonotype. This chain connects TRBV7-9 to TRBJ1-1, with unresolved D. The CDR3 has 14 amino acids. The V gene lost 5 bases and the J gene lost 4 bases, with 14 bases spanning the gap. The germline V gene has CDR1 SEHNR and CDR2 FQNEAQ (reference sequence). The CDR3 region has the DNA TGTGCCAGCAGCGCCTCATCGGGGAGCACTGAAGCTTTCTTT. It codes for CASSASSGSTEAFF.

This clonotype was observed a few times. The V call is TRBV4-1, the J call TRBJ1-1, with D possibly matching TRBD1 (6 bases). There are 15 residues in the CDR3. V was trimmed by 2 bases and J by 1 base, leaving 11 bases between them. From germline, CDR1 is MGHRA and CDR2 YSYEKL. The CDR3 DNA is TGCGCCAGCAGCCAACTGACGACAGGGAACACTGAAGCTTTCTTT. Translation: CASSQLTTGNTEAFF.

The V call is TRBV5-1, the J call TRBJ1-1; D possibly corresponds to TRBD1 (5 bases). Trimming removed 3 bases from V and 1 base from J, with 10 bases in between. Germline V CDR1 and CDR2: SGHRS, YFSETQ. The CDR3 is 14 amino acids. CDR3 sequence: CASSWGTGNTEAFF. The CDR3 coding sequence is TGCGCCAGCAGCTGGGGGACGGGGAACACTGAAGCTTTCTTT.

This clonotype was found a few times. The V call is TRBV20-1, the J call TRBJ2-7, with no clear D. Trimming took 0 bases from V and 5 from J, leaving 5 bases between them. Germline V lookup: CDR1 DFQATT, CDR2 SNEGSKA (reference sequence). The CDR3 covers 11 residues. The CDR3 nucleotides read TGCAGTGCTAGAGATTTCCACGAGCAGTACTTC. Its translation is CSARDFHEQYF.

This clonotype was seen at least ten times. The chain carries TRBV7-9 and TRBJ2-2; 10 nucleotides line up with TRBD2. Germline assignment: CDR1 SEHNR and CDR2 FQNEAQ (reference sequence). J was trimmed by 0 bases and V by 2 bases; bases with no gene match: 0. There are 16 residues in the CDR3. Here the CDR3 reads CASSLSGGANTGELFF. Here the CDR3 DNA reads TGTGCCAGCAGCTTAAGCGGGGGGGCGAACACCGGGGAGCTGTTTTTT. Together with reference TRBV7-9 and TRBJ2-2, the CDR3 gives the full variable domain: DTGVSQNPRHKITKRGQNVTFRCDPISEHNRLYWYRQTLGQGPEFLTYFQNEAQLEKSRLLSDRFSAERPKGSFSTLEIQRTEQGDSAMYLCASSLSGGANTGELFFGEGSRLTVL.

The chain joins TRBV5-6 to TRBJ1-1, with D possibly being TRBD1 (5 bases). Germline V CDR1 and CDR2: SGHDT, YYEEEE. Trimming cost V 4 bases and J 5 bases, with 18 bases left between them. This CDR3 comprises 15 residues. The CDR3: CASSLLDTLRTEAFF. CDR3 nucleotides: TGTGCCAGCAGCCTCCTGGACACCCTGAGGACTGAAGCTTTCTTT.

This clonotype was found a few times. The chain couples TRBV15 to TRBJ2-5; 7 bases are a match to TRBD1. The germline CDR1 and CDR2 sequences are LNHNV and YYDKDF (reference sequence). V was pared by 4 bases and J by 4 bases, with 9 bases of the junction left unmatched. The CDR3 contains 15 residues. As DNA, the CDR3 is TGTGCCACCAGCATGTCCCGGGACAGCTTAGAGACCCAGTACTTC. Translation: CATSMSRDSLETQYF.

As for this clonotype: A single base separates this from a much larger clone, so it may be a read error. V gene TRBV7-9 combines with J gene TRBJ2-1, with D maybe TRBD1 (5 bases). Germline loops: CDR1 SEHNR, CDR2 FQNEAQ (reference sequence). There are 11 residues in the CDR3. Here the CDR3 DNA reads TGTGCCATCAGCTTGGGGCGAGAGCAGTTCTTC. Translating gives CAISLGREQFF.

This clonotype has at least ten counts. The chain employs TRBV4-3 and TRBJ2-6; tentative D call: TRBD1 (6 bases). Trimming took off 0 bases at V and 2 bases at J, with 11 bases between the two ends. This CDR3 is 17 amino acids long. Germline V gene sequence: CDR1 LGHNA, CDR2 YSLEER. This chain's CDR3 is CASSQETQGTGANVLTF. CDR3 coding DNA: TGCGCCAGCAGCCAAGAAACCCAGGGGACTGGGGCCAACGTCCTGACTTTC.

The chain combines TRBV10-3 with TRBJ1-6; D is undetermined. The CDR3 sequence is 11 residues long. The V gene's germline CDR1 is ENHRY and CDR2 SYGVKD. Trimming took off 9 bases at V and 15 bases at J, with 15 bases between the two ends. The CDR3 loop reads CAINTPQGLHF. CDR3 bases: TGTGCCATAAACACCCCCCAAGGCCTCCACTTT.

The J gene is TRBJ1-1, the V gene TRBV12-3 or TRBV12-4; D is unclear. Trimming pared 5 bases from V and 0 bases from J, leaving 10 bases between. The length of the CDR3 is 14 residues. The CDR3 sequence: CASSRTALNTEAFF. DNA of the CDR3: TGTGCCAGCAGTCGTACAGCGTTGAACACTGAAGCTTTCTTT.

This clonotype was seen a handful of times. The CDR3 loop is CASRSGTSTDTQYF. The CDR3 DNA sequence: TGTGCCAGCAGATCCGGGACTAGCACAGATACGCAGTATTTT. V gene TRBV6-5 combines with J gene TRBJ2-3; D possibly corresponds to TRBD2 (6 bases). Trimming pared 6 bases from V and 0 bases from J, leaving 10 bases between. The V gene's germline CDR1 is MNHEY and CDR2 SVGAGI. The length of the CDR3 is 14 residues.

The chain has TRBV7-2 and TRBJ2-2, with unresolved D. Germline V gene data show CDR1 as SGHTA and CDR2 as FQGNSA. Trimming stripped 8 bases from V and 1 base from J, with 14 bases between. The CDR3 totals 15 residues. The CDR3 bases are TGTGCCAGCGCCAGGCTGGGCCTGAACACCGGGGAGCTGTTTTTT. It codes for CASARLGLNTGELFF.

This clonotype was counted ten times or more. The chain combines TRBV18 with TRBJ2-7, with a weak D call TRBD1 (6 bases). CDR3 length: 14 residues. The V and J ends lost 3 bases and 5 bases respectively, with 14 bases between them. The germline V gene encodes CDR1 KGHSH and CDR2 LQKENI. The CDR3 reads CASSPTGRDHEQYF. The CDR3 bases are TGTGCCAGCTCACCGACAGGCCGCGACCACGAGCAGTACTTC. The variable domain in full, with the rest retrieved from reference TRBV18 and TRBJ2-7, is NAGVMQNPRHLVRRRGQEARLRCSPMKGHSHVYWYRQLPEEGLKFMVYLQKENIIDESGMPKERFSAEFPKEGPSILRIQQVVRGDSAAYFCASSPTGRDHEQYFGPGTRLTVT.

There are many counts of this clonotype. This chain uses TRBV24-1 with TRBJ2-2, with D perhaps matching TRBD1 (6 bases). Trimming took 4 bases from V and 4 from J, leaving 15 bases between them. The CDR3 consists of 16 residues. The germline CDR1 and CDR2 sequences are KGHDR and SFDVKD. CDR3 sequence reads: CATSDQALDSTGELFF. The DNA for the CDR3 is TGTGCCACCAGTGACCAAGCCCTGGACAGCACCGGGGAGCTGTTTTTT.

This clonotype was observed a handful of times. DNA for the CDR3: TGCAGTGCTAGGTCCGGGACGCTCTTCCCGTTCTTC. Encoded protein: CSARSGTLFPFF. The chain combines TRBV20-1 with TRBJ2-1; either TRBD1 or TRBD2 may supply D (5 bases each). Germline lookup yields CDR1 DFQATT and CDR2 SNEGSKA (reference sequence). The CDR3 extends over 12 amino acids. Trimming shortened V by 3 bases and J by 15 bases, and 18 bases separated the two germline ends.

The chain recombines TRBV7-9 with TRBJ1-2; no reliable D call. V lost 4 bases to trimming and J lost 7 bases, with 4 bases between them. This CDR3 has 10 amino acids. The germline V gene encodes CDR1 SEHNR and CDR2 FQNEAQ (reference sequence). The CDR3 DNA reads TGTGCCAGCAGCTCCGGTGGCTACACCTTC. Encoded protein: CASSSGGYTF.

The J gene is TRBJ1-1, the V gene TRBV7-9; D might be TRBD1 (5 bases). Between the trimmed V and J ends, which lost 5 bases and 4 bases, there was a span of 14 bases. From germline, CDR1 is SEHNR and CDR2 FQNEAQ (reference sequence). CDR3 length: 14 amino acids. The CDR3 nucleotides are TGTGCCAGCAGCCCGCGGGCGGGGGGCACTGAAGCTTTCTTT. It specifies CASSPRAGGTEAFF.

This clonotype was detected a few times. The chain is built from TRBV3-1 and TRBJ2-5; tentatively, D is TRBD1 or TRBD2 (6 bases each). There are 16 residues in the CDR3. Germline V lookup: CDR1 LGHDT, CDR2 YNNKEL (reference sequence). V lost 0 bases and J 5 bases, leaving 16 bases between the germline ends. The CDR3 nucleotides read TGTGCCAGCAGCCAAGATCAACGGGGGCTTCGGGAGACCCAGTACTTC. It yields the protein CASSQDQRGLRETQYF.

The CDR3 reads CASSHRDPGQGNEKLFF. The CDR3, as DNA: TGTGCCAGCAGCCACCGCGACCCGGGACAGGGGAATGAAAAACTGTTTTTT. This rearrangement joins TRBV6-2 or TRBV6-3 to TRBJ1-4, with TRBD1 identical over 10 bases. V lost 6 bases and J lost 5; bases outside the gene matches: 12. Germline CDR1 MNHEY, CDR2 SVGEGT. The CDR3 extends over 17 amino acids.

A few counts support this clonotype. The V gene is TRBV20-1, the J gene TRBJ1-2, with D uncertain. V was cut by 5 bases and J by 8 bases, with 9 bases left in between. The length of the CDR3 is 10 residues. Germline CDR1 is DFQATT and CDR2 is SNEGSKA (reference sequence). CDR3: CSAESIGYTF. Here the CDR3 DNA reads TGCAGTGCTGAGTCCATCGGCTACACCTTC.

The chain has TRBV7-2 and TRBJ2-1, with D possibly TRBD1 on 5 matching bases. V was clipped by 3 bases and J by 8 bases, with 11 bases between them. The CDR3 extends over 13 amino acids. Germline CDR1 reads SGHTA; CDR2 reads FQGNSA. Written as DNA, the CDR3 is TGTGCCAGCAGCTTTTCTGGGGCCGATGAGCAGTTCTTC. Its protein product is CASSFSGADEQFF. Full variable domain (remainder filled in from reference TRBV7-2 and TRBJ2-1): GAGVSQSPSNKVTEKGKDVELRCDPISGHTALYWYRQSLGQGLEFLIYFQGNSAPDKSGLPSDRFSAERTGGSVSTLTIQRTQQEDSAVYLCASSFSGADEQFFGPGTRLTVL.

The CDR3 DNA is TGCGCCAGCAGGGAGGGGTTGGGGTACACTGAAGCTTTCTTT. Amino acids: CASREGLGYTEAFF. The chain links TRBV4-1 to TRBJ1-1; maybe TRBD1 (5 bases). From germline, CDR1 is MGHRA and CDR2 YSYEKL. Trimming cost V 6 bases and J 3 bases, with 14 bases left between them. The CDR3 sequence is 14 residues long.

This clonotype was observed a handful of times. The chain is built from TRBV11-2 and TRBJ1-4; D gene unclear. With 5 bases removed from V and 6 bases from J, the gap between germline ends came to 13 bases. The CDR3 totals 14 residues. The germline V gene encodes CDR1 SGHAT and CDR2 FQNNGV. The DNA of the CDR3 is TGTGCCAGCAGCCTTATAGGTGGGGATGAAAAACTGTTTTTT. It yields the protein CASSLIGGDEKLFF.

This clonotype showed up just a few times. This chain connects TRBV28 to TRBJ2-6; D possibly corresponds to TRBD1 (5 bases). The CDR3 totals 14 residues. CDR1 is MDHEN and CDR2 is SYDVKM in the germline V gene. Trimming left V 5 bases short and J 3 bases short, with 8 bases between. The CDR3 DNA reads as TGTGCCAGCAGTCAGGGTCTTGGGGCCAACGTCCTGACTTTC. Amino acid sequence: CASSQGLGANVLTF.